A selection of T cell receptor beta chains follows, all from one sample in a study of shared clonotypes between healthy human individuals. Using immunoSEQ multiplex PCR, the repertoire was profiled, and TCRdb retains in-frame clones only, with some absent. The sample carries hundreds of thousands of clones, 70% to 80% recorded once. Sequencing input: PBMCs. Source of these receptors: a woman aged 40 to 49 in good health. Some clones in this sample may be carry-over from other donors' samples. The CDR3 runs from the conserved cysteine through the conserved F or W. Each record gives: J gene, D gene, clone size, V gene, CDR3 protein, CDR3 DNA. The D gene is left open where the match is weak. The size entry is marked missing in some rows and otherwise reads once, few, many or a size class.

>TRBJ1-2|.|.|TRBV28
CASTPGADDLYGYTF
TGTGCCAGCACCCCCGGAGCAGATGATCTCTATGGCTACACCTTC
>TRBJ2-1|TRBD2|.|TRBV7-2
CASTKLAGVWGQFF
TGTGCCAGCACCAAACTAGCGGGAGTATGGGGGCAGTTCTTC
>TRBJ2-3|TRBD2|.|TRBV29-1
CSVTSGSTDTQYF
TGCAGCGTGACTAGCGGGAGCACAGATACGCAGTATTTT
>TRBJ2-2|.|.|TRBV7-3
CASSLRTPGQGSGELFF
TGTGCCAGCAGCTTACGAACCCCAGGGCAGGGCAGCGGGGAGCTGTTTTTT
>TRBJ1-4|TRBD1|.|TRBV18
CASSTDRAGNEKLFF
TGTGCCAGCTCAACGGACAGGGCGGGAAATGAAAAACTGTTTTTT
>TRBJ1-4|.|.|TRBV10-2
CASSATVQEKLFF
TGCGCCAGCAGTGCTACAGTGCAGGAAAAACTGTTTTTT
>TRBJ2-7|.|.|TRBV5-5
CASSLDSDYEQYF
TGTGCCAGCAGCTTGGACAGTGATTACGAGCAGTACTTC
>TRBJ1-4|.|.|TRBV7-2
CASSFGGMGEKLFF
TGTGCCAGCAGCTTCGGGGGGATGGGTGAAAAACTGTTTTTT
>TRBJ1-5|.|.|TRBV2
CASSSQGRNQPQHF
TGTGCCAGCAGTTCACAGGGACGCAATCAGCCCCAGCATTTT
>TRBJ1-2|.|.|TRBV6-6
CASSFVDTKHSPIVAF
TGTGCCAGCAGCTTCGTCGACACAAAACATAGTCCTATTGTCGCCTTC
>TRBJ2-7|.|.|TRBV5-5
CASSITGLSSYEQYF
TGTGCCAGCAGCATCACAGGGCTCAGCTCCTACGAGCAGTACTTC
>TRBJ2-7|.|.|TRBV5-4
CASSQDPGGGSYEQYF
TGTGCCAGCAGCCAAGATCCCGGAGGTGGGTCCTACGAGCAGTACTTC
>TRBJ2-7|TRBD1|.|TRBV5-5
CASSLTGGAYISYEQYF
TGTGCCAGCAGCCTTACAGGGGGCGCTTATATTTCCTACGAGCAGTACTTC
>TRBJ2-3|TRBD2|many|TRBV28
CASSLNRSGRGKDTQYF
TGTGCCAGCAGTTTAAACCGAAGCGGGAGGGGTAAGGATACGCAGTATTTT
>TRBJ1-3|.|.|TRBV6-5
CASRRDPGSGNTIYF
TGTGCCAGCAGGAGGGACCCGGGCTCTGGAAACACCATATATTTT
>TRBJ1-4|.|.|TRBV18
CASSPPEAANEKLFF
TGTGCCAGCTCACCACCGGAGGCAGCAAATGAAAAACTGTTTTTT
>TRBJ1-2|.|.|TRBV18
CASSPRGSGRSDYGYTF
TGTGCCAGCTCCCCTCGTGGTTCAGGCCGTTCAGACTATGGCTACACCTTC
>TRBJ1-1|.|once|TRBV28
CASSLLNRHTEAFF
TGTGCCAGCAGTTTACTGAACAGGCACACTGAAGCTTTCTTT
>TRBJ2-1|TRBD2|many|TRBV27
CASSLDGTSANEQFF
TGTGCCAGCAGTTTAGACGGGACTAGCGCAAATGAGCAGTTCTTC
>TRBJ1-1|TRBD1|.|TRBV10-3
CAISLQTGSNTEAFF
TGTGCCATCAGTCTCCAGACAGGGTCAAACACTGAAGCTTTCTTT
>TRBJ1-3|.|once|TRBV28
CASSFSVNTIYF
TGTGCCAGCAGTTTCAGTGTAAACACCATATATTTT
>TRBJ1-4|TRBD1|.|TRBV7-9
CASSLDYGTATNEKLFF
TGTGCCAGCAGCTTAGACTACGGGACAGCAACTAATGAAAAACTGTTTTTT
>TRBJ1-2|TRBD1|.|TRBV7-9
CASSPRGDRANYGYTF
TGTGCCAGCAGCCCGAGAGGGGACAGAGCTAACTATGGCTACACCTTC
>TRBJ2-1|.|many|TRBV7-9
CASSPPGGSAYNEQFF
TGTGCCAGCAGCCCCCCAGGCGGGTCAGCCTACAATGAGCAGTTCTTC
>TRBJ2-3|.|.|TRBV29-1
CSVVWVWDTQYF
TGCAGCGTTGTCTGGGTGTGGGATACGCAGTATTTT
>TRBJ2-7|.|.|TRBV4-1
CASSHPGTLYEQYF
TGCGCCAGCAGCCACCCCGGGACACTCTACGAGCAGTACTTC
>TRBJ2-7|.|.|TRBV6-5
CASSYSAGTWQQYF
TGTGCCAGCAGTTACTCGGCCGGCACTTGGCAGCAGTACTTC
>TRBJ1-4|.|few|TRBV4-2
CASSQELRRHHYF
TGTGCCAGCAGCCAAGAGTTAAGGAGGCATCACTATTTT
>TRBJ2-3|.|.|TRBV6-4
CASSESPTSGPDTQYF
TGTGCCAGCAGTGAATCACCCACTAGTGGCCCAGATACGCAGTATTTT
>TRBJ1-1|.|.|TRBV5-1
CASSLDPRGGGTEAFF
TGCGCCAGCAGCCTGGACCCGCGGGGAGGTGGCACTGAAGCTTTCTTT
>TRBJ1-1|.|.|TRBV2
CASSAVAVLMNTEAFF
TGTGCCAGCAGTGCGGTGGCAGTCCTAATGAACACTGAAGCTTTCTTT
>TRBJ2-6|.|.|TRBV18
CASSLTYRAGANVLTF
TGTGCCAGCTCACTAACTTACAGGGCTGGGGCCAACGTCCTGACTTTC